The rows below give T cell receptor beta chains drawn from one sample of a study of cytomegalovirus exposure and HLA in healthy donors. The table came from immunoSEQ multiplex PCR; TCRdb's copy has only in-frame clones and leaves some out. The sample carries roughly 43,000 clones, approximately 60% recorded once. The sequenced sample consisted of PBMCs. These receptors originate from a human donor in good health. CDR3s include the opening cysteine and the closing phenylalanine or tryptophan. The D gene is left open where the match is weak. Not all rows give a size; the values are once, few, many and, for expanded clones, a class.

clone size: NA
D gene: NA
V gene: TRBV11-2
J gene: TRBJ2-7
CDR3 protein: CASSPLKEYEQYF
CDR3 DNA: TGTGCCAGCAGCCCATTAAAGGAGTACGAGCAGTACTTC

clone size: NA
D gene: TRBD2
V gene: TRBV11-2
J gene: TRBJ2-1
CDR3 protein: CASSVGTSGANEQFF
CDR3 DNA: TGTGCCAGCAGCGTAGGGACTAGCGGGGCGAATGAGCAGTTCTTC

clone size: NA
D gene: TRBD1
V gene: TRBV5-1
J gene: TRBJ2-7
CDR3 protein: CASRSDSGGLSYEQYF
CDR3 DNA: TGCGCCAGCAGGTCCGACTCAGGGGGCCTCTCCTACGAGCAGTACTTC

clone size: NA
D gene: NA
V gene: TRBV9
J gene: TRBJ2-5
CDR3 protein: CASSVAPLPPQETQYF
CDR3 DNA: TGTGCCAGCAGCGTAGCTCCACTACCACCTCAAGAGACCCAGTACTTC

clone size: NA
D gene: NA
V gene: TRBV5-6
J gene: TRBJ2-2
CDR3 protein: CASSLGGGELFF
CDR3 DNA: TGTGCCAGCAGCTTAGGGGGCGGGGAGCTGTTTTTT

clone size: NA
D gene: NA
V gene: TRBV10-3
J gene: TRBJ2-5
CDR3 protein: CAIKGDSSQETQYF
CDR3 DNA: TGTGCCATCAAAGGGGACTCTTCACAAGAGACCCAGTACTTC

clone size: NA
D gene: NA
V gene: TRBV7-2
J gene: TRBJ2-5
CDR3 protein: CASSPGSAAGVPRTQYF
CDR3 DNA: TGTGCCAGCAGCCCGGGATCTGCAGCAGGGGTCCCAAGGACCCAGTACTTC

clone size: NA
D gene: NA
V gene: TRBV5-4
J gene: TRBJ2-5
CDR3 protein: CASSSQAGQETQYF
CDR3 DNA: TGTGCCAGCAGCTCTCAAGCGGGCCAAGAGACCCAGTACTTC

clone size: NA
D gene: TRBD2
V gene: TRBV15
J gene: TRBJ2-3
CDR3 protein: CATSIEPGLAGFF
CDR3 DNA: TGTGCCACCAGCATCGAACCGGGACTAGCGGGGTTTTTT

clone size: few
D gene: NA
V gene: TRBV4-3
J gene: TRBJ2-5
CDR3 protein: CASSQSRRETQYF
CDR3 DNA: TGCGCCAGCAGCCAGAGTAGGAGAGAGACCCAGTACTTC

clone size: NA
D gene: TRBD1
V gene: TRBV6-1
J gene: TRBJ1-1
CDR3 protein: CASSGSDRTNTEAFF
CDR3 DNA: TGTGCCAGCAGTGGATCGGACAGGACGAACACTGAAGCTTTCTTT

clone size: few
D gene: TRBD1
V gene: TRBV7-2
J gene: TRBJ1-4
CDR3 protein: CASKSQGQGFEKLFF
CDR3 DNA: TGTGCCAGCAAGAGCCAGGGACAGGGGTTTGAAAAACTGTTTTTT